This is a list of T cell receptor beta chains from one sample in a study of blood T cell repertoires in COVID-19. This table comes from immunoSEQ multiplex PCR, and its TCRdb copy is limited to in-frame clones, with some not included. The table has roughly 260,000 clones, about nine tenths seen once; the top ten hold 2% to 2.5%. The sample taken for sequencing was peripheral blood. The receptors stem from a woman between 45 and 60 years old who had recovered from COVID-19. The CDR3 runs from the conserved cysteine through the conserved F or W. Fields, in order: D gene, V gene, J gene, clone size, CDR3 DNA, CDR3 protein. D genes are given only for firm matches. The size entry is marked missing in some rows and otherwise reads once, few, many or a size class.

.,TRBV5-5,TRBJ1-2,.,TGTGCCAGCAGCCCGGACATAAACTATGGCTACACCTTC,CASSPDINYGYTF
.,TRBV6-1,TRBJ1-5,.,TGTGCCAGCAGTGCCTCCAGGACAGCCGTGAATCAGCCCCAGCATTTT,CASSASRTAVNQPQHF
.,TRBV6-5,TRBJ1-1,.,TGTGCCAGCAGGACAGCGGGTGGCACTGAAGCTTTCTTT,CASRTAGGTEAFF
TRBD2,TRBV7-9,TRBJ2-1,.,TGTGCCAGCAGCCCTGGACTAGCGGGAGAGGACGAGCAGTTCTTC,CASSPGLAGEDEQFF
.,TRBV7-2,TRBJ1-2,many,TGTGCCAGCAGCTTAGCGTTGAGGGCTGGCTACACCTTC,CASSLALRAGYTF
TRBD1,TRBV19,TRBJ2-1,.,TGTGCCAGCAGCCTCCAGGACAGGGGGATATATGAGCAGTTCTTC,CASSLQDRGIYEQFF
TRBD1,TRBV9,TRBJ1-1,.,TGTGCCAGCAGCGCCCTCCAAGGAGGACAGGGATTTTCTGAAGCTTTCTTT,CASSALQGGQGFSEAFF
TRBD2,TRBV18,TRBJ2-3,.,TGTGCCAGCTCACCACGACTAGCGGGAGTGGATACGCAGTATTTT,CASSPRLAGVDTQYF
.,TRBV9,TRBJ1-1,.,TGTGCCAGCAGCGCCTTAAGGACAGCCCTGAACACTGAAGCTTTCTTT,CASSALRTALNTEAFF
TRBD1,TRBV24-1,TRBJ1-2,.,TGTGCCACCAGTGATTTGGACAGGGTCGGAGGCTACACCTTC,CATSDLDRVGGYTF
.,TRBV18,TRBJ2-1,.,TGTGCCAGCTCACCCTCGGGAAATAATGAGCAGTTCTTC,CASSPSGNNEQFF
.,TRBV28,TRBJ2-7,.,TGTGCCAGCAGTCTCCACGGGGTCGACTACGAGCAGTACTTC,CASSLHGVDYEQYF
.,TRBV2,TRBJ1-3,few,TGTGCCAGCAGTGAACGTGAGGTTTGGCAGAAGGGAAACACCATATATTTT,CASSEREVWQKGNTIYF
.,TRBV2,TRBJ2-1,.,TGTGCCAGCAGTGATCTCCTGACAGGCCTCTCCTACAATGAGCAGTTCTTC,CASSDLLTGLSYNEQFF
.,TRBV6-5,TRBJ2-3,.,TGTGCCACTAAACGGGCAGATACGCAGTATTTT,CATKRADTQYF
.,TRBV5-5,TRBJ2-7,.,TGTGCCAGCAGCTTGGCAGGGCGGACCTACGAGCAGTACTTC,CASSLAGRTYEQYF
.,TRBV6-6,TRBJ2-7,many,TGTGCCAGCAGTTACGGAGACGAGCAGTACTTC,CASSYGDEQYF
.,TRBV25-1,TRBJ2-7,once,TGTGCCAGCAGTGAGAGCGGTTACGAGCAGTACTTC,CASSESGYEQYF
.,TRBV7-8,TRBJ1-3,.,TGTGCCAGCAGCTTAGTCTCTTCATCAGGTGGAAACACCATATATTTT,CASSLVSSSGGNTIYF
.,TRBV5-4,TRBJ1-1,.,TGTGCCAGCAGCCCTGATGAGGGTCGGGGCACTGAAGCTTTCTTT,CASSPDEGRGTEAFF
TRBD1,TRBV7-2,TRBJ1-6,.,TGTGCCAGCAGCACATGGACAGGGGTGAATTCACCCCTCCACTTT,CASSTWTGVNSPLHF
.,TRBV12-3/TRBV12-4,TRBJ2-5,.,TGTGCCAGCAGAACGACAGGAGAGGAGACCCAGTACTTC,CASRTTGEETQYF
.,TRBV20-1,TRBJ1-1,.,TGCAGTGCTAGTGACCAGAAGGAGAACTTCTTT,CSASDQKENFF
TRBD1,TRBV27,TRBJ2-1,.,TGTGCCAGCAGTTCTCCATTTAGACAGGGGCACAGGAAGGACAATGAGCAGTTCTTC,CASSSPFRQGHRKDNEQFF
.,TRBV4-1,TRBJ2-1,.,TGCGCCAGCAGCCAAGAGAGGTGGCTGAATGAGCAGTTCTTC,CASSQERWLNEQFF
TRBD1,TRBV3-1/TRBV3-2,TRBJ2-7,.,TGTGCCAGCAGCTACGGACAGGGGTGGTACGAGCAGTACTTC,CASSYGQGWYEQYF
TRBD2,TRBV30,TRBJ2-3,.,TGTGCCTGGAGCAGGACGAGGGAGGGGGATACGCAGTATTTT,CAWSRTREGDTQYF
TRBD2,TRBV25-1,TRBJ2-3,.,TGTGCCAGCTCCAGATTCATGACTAGCGGGAAGTCCGATACGCAGTATTTT,CASSRFMTSGKSDTQYF
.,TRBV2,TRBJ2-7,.,TGTGCCAGCAGTGACCACTACGAGCAGTACTTC,CASSDHYEQYF
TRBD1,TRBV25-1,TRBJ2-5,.,TGTGCCAGTGCTGCCGGGACAGGGGGCCTAGAGACCCAGTACTTC,CASAAGTGGLETQYF
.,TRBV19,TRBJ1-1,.,TGTGCCAGTAGTGCGCTTTGGCGGGTAATGAACACTGAAGCTTTCTTT,CASSALWRVMNTEAFF
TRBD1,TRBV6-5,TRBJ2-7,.,TGTGCCAGCAAGAAGACAGGGGGCTTGGTCGAGCAGTACTTC,CASKKTGGLVEQYF
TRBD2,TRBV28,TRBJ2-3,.,TGTGCCAGCTCACTAGCGGGAGGGCAGAGAGATACGCAGTATTTT,CASSLAGGQRDTQYF
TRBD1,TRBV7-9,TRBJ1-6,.,TGTGCCAGCAGCCCTTGGACAGGGGGAAGTTCACCCCTCCACTTT,CASSPWTGGSSPLHF
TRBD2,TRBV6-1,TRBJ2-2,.,TGTGCCAGCAGTGAAGCGCGACTAGCCGTCCGATCGGGCACCGGGGAGCTGTTTTTT,CASSEARLAVRSGTGELFF
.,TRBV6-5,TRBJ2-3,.,TGTGCCAGCAGTTCCGACAGAGATACGCAGTATTTT,CASSSDRDTQYF
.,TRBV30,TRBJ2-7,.,TGTGCCTGGTCGTTCGAGGTCAGGGACTACGAGCAGTACTTC,CAWSFEVRDYEQYF